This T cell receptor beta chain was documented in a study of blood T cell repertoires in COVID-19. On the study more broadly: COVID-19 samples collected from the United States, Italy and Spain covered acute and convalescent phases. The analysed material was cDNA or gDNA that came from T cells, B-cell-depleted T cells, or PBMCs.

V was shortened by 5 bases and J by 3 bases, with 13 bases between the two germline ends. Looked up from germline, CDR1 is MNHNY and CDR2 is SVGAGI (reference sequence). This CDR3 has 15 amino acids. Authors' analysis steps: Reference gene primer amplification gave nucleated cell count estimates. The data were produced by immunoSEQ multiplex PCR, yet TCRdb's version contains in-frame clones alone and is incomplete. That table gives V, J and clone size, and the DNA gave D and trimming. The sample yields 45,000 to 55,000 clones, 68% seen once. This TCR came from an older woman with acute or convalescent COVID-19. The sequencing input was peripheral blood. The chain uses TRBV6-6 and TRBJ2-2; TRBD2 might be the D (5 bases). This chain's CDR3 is CASSLQRIDTGELFF. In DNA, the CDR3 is TGTGCCAGCAGTCTCCAGCGGATCGACACCGGGGAGCTGTTTTTT.